This note documents a single T cell receptor beta chain sequence. TCRdb keeps only in-frame clones here, not all; method: immunoSEQ multiplex PCR. Here the sample spans about 87,000 clones, 80% to 90% being singletons. Trimming removed 0 bases from V and 7 bases from J, with 6 bases in between. Germline V CDR1 and CDR2: MNHEY, SVGAGI. This CDR3 spans 13 amino acids. The data are from a study of OX40 agonist ivuxolimab in advanced cancers. As for the study in general: Therapy given before enrollment (anti-PD-1, anti-PD-L1 or anti-CTLA-4) was allowed, and over 35% had some.

The sample here was CD4+ or CD8+ T cells sorted from blood, taken in a trial of the OX40 agonist ivuxolimab. The genes are TRBV6-5 and TRBJ2-2; D is unresolved. The receptor was derived from an adult with an advanced solid tumor such as melanoma, head and neck, liver or kidney cancer. CDR3 bases: TGTGCCAGCAGTTACTCGAGGAGCGGGGAGCTGTTTTTT. This translates into CASSYSRSGELFF.